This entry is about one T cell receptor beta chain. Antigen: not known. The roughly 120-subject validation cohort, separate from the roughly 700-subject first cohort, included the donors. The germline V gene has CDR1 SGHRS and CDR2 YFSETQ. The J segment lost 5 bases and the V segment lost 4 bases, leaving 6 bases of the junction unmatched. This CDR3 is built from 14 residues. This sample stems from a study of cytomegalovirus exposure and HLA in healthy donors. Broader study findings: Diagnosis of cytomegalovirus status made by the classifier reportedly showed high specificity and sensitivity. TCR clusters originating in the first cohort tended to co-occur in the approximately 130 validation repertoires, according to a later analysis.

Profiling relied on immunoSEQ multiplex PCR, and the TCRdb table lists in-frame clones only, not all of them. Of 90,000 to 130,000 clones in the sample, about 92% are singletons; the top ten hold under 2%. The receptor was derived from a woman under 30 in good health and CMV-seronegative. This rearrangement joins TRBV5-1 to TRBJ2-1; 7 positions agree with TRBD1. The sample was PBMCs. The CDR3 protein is CASSKGQSNNEQFF. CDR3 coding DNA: TGCGCCAGCAGCAAGGGACAGAGCAACAATGAGCAGTTCTTC.